These T cell receptor beta chains were read from a single sample in a study of regulatory T cells in long-lasting Graves disease. TCRdb recomputed calls from the multiplex PCR reads with MiXCR, one row per CDR3 protein. Of roughly 400,000 distinct CDR3 sequences listed, around 23% are singletons. The sample in question was peripheral blood mononuclear cells (PBMCs), obtained when the disease was refractory, from a patient treated with antithyroid drugs. These receptors were collected from a female donor with Graves disease. The CDR3 runs from the conserved cysteine through the conserved F or W.

>TRBJ1-1|TRBV15
CATSTPAAGGYTEAFF
>TRBJ2-2|TRBV5-1
CASSLAPGRGGTGELFF
>TRBJ1-1|TRBV5-1
CASSQDGQGQNTEAFF
>TRBJ1-1|TRBV12-3/TRBV12-4
CASSHQENTEAFF
>TRBJ1-2|TRBV20-1
CSMVPGGAGGGYTF
>TRBJ1-1|TRBV10-2
CASQTGSNTEAFF
>TRBJ2-2|TRBV20-1
CSARPPHYRENTGELFF
>TRBJ2-7|TRBV6-5
CASSYDSGRAIYEQYF
>TRBJ2-2|TRBV28
CASSERGLPNTGELFF
>TRBJ1-1|TRBV15
CAIRQGMNTEAFF
>TRBJ1-4|TRBV6-2/TRBV6-3
CASSYTGVVEKLFF
>TRBJ2-3|TRBV3-1
CASSFPGLAFPDTQYF
>TRBJ2-6|TRBV4-1
CASSQQAAANVLTF
>TRBJ2-7|TRBV2
CASVTGSEQYF
>TRBJ2-7|TRBV27
CFEREAYEQYF